The subject of this entry is one T cell receptor (beta chain). Its target is unknown. Using immunoSEQ multiplex PCR, the repertoire was profiled, and TCRdb retains in-frame clones only, with some absent. The table has roughly 29,000 clones, roughly 59% seen once; the top ten hold about 4.9%. This entry comes from a study of cytotoxic CD8 clonotypes in ibrutinib-treated CLL. Study context: IGHV unmutated fewer than 18; relapsed/refractory around twelve; treatment-naive about 15. The response samples were taken once patients had been treated for a median of approximately 12 months, range 6 to 36. General study results and limits: Clonality increased at ibrutinib response, then returned toward baseline at progression.

The CDR3 is 13 amino acids. Germline V gene data show CDR1 as KGHSH and CDR2 as LQKENI. The V end was cut by 6 bases, the J end by 2 bases, with 10 bases between. Material: PBMCs, obtained before ibrutinib treatment. The origin of this receptor is a human donor with chronic lymphocytic leukemia. The chain joins TRBV18 to TRBJ1-2; tentative D call: TRBD1 (6 bases). The CDR3 loop is CASSEGVNYGYTF. As DNA, the CDR3 is TGTGCCAGCTCGGAGGGGGTAAACTATGGCTACACCTTC.